The 21 T cell receptor beta chains below come from one sample, sequenced in a study of blood T cell repertoires in COVID-19. Generated by immunoSEQ multiplex PCR, the TCRdb table keeps only in-frame clones and is missing some. The sample records around 100,000 clones, approximately 90% being singletons. The sequencing input was peripheral blood. These receptors came from a middle-aged man with active COVID-19.

In its sample, this clone was seen once. The CDR3 protein is CASSKTSRTGPSSYEQYV. The CDR3 DNA follows: TGTGCCAGCAGCAAAACATCCAGGACAGGACCTAGCTCCTACGAGCAGTACGTC. The rearrangement joins TRBV21-1 to TRBJ2-7; the table assigns TRBD1, which was not confirmed against the DNA. TRBV21-1 is annotated as a pseudogene. CDR3 length: 18 residues.

The chain uses TRBV19 and TRBJ2-3; 8 bases fit TRBD2. Germline values: CDR1 LNHDA, CDR2 SQIVND (reference sequence). The CDR3 is made up of 16 amino acids. With 4 bases clipped from V and 2 bases from J, the junction kept 8 bases outside the gene matches. The CDR3 loop reads CASSSISGGLTDTQYF. The CDR3 nucleotides read TGTGCCAGTAGTAGTATCAGCGGGGGACTCACAGATACGCAGTATTTT.

This clone was counted only a few times. The chain joins TRBV11-3 to TRBJ1-2; D remains ambiguous. Germline assignment: CDR1 SGHNT and CDR2 YENEEA. Trimming cost V 0 bases and J 5 bases, with 13 bases left between them. There are 15 residues in the CDR3. The CDR3 region is CASSLDGTPSYGYTF. DNA for the CDR3: TGTGCCAGCAGCTTAGATGGCACCCCTAGTTATGGCTACACCTTC. Filled out from reference TRBV11-3 and TRBJ1-2, the complete variable domain reads EAGVVQSPRYKIIEKKQPVAFWCNPISGHNTLYWYLQNLGQGPELLIRYENEEAVDDSQLPKDRFSAERLKGVDSTLKIQPAELGDSAVYLCASSLDGTPSYGYTFGSGTRLTVV.

The V and J genes are TRBV25-1 and TRBJ2-2; a possible D gene is TRBD1 (5 bases). CDR1 is MGHDK and CDR2 is SYGVNS in the germline V gene. Trimming removed 8 bases at V and 0 bases at J, with 10 bases between. The CDR3 totals 14 residues. This chain's CDR3 is CASSTVANTGELFF. Here the CDR3 DNA reads TGTGCCAGCTCGACAGTAGCGAACACCGGGGAGCTGTTTTTT. Based on the CDR3 plus reference TRBV25-1 and TRBJ2-2, the full variable domain is EADIYQTPRYLVIGTGKKITLECSQTMGHDKMYWYQQDPGMELHLIHYSYGVNSTEKGDLSSESTVSRIRTEHFPLTLESARPSHTSQYLCASSTVANTGELFFGEGSRLTVL.

Only one count was recorded for this clone. The chain employs TRBV7-2 and TRBJ2-5, with 15 bases identical to TRBD2. This CDR3 spans 16 amino acids. Germline values: CDR1 SGHTA, CDR2 FQGNSA. The trim removed 4 bases at V and 1 base at J, leaving 1 base unmatched. Here the CDR3 DNA reads TGTGCCAGCAGCTCGGGACTAGCGGGAGGCCAAGAGACCCAGTACTTC. It translates to CASSSGLAGGQETQYF.

This sequence joins TRBV21-1 and TRBJ1-2; the table names TRBD1, a call not compared with the DNA. TRBV21-1 is termed a pseudogene. CDR3 size: 13 residues. For the CDR3, the DNA is TGTGCCAGCAGCAGGGGGACAGGGGACGGCTACACCTTC. It specifies CASSRGTGDGYTF.

In its sample, this clone was seen once. The V and J genes are TRBV3-1 (or the pseudogene TRBV3-2) and TRBJ1-1; 7 bases fit TRBD1. J gave up 4 bases and V 4 bases, and 6 bases lay outside the gene matches. CDR1 and CDR2 from the germline V gene are LGHDT and YNNKEL (reference sequence). CDR3 length: 14 amino acids. CDR3 sequence: CASSLNRGSTEAFF. CDR3 nucleotides: TGTGCCAGCAGCCTGAACAGGGGAAGCACTGAAGCTTTCTTT.

The rearrangement links TRBV18 to TRBJ2-1; 11 bases fit TRBD2. V shed 0 bases and J 7 bases; nucleotides not matched to a gene: 5. This CDR3 contains 16 residues. CDR1 and CDR2 from the germline V gene are KGHSH and LQKENI. The CDR3 loop is CASSPPASGRRNEQFF. The CDR3 nucleotides read TGTGCCAGCTCACCACCGGCTAGCGGGAGGAGGAATGAGCAGTTCTTC.

V usage is TRBV5-4 and J usage is TRBJ1-1; D perhaps matches TRBD1 (5 bases). The CDR3 contains 18 residues. Trimming pared 1 base from V and 1 base from J, leaving 20 bases between. CDR1 SGHNT and CDR2 YYREEE come from the germline V gene (reference sequence). The CDR3 DNA follows: TGTGCCAGCAGCTTGCGCCAGGGAGGTTTTGGGCCGAACACTGAAGCTTTCTTT. Amino acids: CASSLRQGGFGPNTEAFF.

The chain couples TRBV11-2 to TRBJ1-2; D is uncertain. There are 12 residues in the CDR3. Germline-derived CDR1 and CDR2 are SGHAT and FQNNGV. The V end was cut by 5 bases, the J end by 5 bases, with 9 bases between. CDR3 region: CASSPRGYGYTF. The CDR3 coding sequence is TGTGCCAGCAGCCCACGAGGGTATGGCTACACCTTC.

The rearrangement uses TRBV5-1 and TRBJ1-2; D not resolved. Trimming shortened V by 2 bases and J by 4 bases, and 6 bases separated the two germline ends. The CDR3 is 12 amino acids. CDR1 and CDR2 (germline): SGHRS, YFSETQ. CDR3 loop: CASSFGSYGYTF. CDR3 bases: TGCGCCAGCAGCTTCGGGAGCTATGGCTACACCTTC.

This sequence joins TRBV5-8 and TRBJ2-3; 8 bases align to TRBD1. The V gene's germline CDR1 is SGHTS and CDR2 YDEGEE. The CDR3 length is 16 residues. V lost 0 bases and J lost 3; bases outside the gene matches: 6. CDR3 residues: CASSLGAGGKTDTQYF. The CDR3 bases are TGTGCCAGCAGCTTGGGGGCAGGGGGCAAGACAGATACGCAGTATTTT.

This clone was observed once. V and J are TRBV4-1 and TRBJ2-1; 7 nucleotides match TRBD1. Germline trimming cut 1 base from V and 8 bases from J; bases unmatched to any gene: 11. CDR1 is MGHRA, CDR2 YSYEKL, per germline. There are 16 residues in the CDR3. CDR3 sequence: CASSQAWTGLRYEQFF. CDR3 bases: TGCGCCAGCAGCCAAGCCTGGACAGGCCTCAGGTATGAGCAGTTCTTC.

The genes are TRBV5-1 and TRBJ1-5; 9 nucleotides align to TRBD1. CDR1 SGHRS and CDR2 YFSETQ come from the germline V gene. The trim removed 10 bases at V and 0 bases at J, leaving 5 bases unmatched. The CDR3 contains 14 residues. CDR3 nucleotides: TGCGCCGGGACAGGGATGGATAGCAATCAGCCCCAGCATTTT. Its translation: CAGTGMDSNQPQHF.

This chain links TRBV7-2 with TRBJ2-2, with a possible D match to TRBD2 (7 bases). This CDR3 has 16 residues. Germline assignment: CDR1 SGHTA and CDR2 FQGNSA. V lost 3 bases and J lost 3, with 14 bases in between. The CDR3 DNA reads as TGTGCCAGCAGCTTGGCCCGGGGGGCCTACACCGGGGAGCTGTTTTTT. It yields the protein CASSLARGAYTGELFF.

V is TRBV5-1 and J is TRBJ2-5, with TRBD2 identical over 8 bases. V lost 7 bases to trimming and J lost 5 bases; unmatched junction nucleotides: 13. The germline V gene has CDR1 SGHRS and CDR2 YFSETQ. The CDR3 runs to 15 residues. CDR3 nucleotide sequence: TGCGCCAGCGTCGATCGAGCGGGAGCTGGGGAGACCCAGTACTTC. It is translated as CASVDRAGAGETQYF.

The sample holds one count of this clone. The V and J genes are TRBV9 and TRBJ2-5, with 8 nucleotides matching TRBD2. With 0 bases clipped from V and 7 bases from J, the junction kept 8 bases outside the gene matches. This CDR3 has 15 amino acids. CDR1 is SGDLS and CDR2 is YYNGEE in the germline V gene. CDR3: CASSVGTSRAGTQYF. CDR3 DNA: TGTGCCAGCAGCGTAGGGACTAGCAGGGCGGGGACCCAGTACTTC.

V is TRBV24-1 and J is TRBJ1-6; D is uncertain. This CDR3 comprises 14 residues. V gave up 4 bases and J gave up 7 bases, with 10 bases separating them. CDR1 KGHDR and CDR2 SFDVKD come from the germline V gene. This CDR3 is CATSEGGYNSPLHF. CDR3 coding DNA: TGTGCCACCAGTGAGGGCGGGTACAATTCACCCCTCCACTTT.

The rearrangement uses TRBV5-1 and TRBJ2-7; TRBD2 is a possible D gene (6 bases). Trimming cost V 0 bases and J 5 bases, with 12 bases left between them. The CDR3 is 14 residues long. Germline V gives CDR1 SGHRS, CDR2 YFSETQ. This CDR3 reads CASSLAGRDDEQYF. CDR3 DNA sequence: TGCGCCAGCAGCTTGGCGGGGCGGGACGACGAGCAGTACTTC.

The chain uses TRBV9 and TRBJ1-2; no clear D. This CDR3 has 15 residues. The germline gives CDR1 SGDLS, CDR2 YYNGEE. V lost 4 bases, J lost 7 bases, and 20 bases lay in between. CDR3: CASSPRRGGESGYTF. The CDR3 bases are TGTGCCAGCAGCCCACGCCGTGGAGGTGAGAGTGGCTACACCTTC.

The gene calls are TRBV6-6 and TRBJ1-2; 8 positions match TRBD1. The CDR3 consists of 16 residues. Germline V gene sequence: CDR1 MNHNY, CDR2 SVGAGI (reference sequence). J was trimmed by 4 bases and V by 0 bases; bases with no gene match: 7. CDR3 residues: CASSYSMGQVSYGYTF. The CDR3 DNA reads as TGTGCCAGCAGTTACTCGATGGGACAGGTATCCTATGGCTACACCTTC.